This entry lists 14 T cell receptor beta chains sequenced from one sample in a study of T cell clonality in common variable immunodeficiency. For these receptors, no antigen is known. General observations from the study: Common variable immunodeficiency TCR beta sequences reportedly had fewer deletions and N-nucleotide insertions.

Some clones are missing from TCRdb's copy, which holds only in-frame ones; the method was immunoSEQ multiplex PCR. Recorded here are some 19,000 clones, none singletons. Sequences were obtained from peripheral blood mononuclear cells. The receptors were gathered from a human donor with common variable immunodeficiency.

Regarding this clone: The read comes to an end 3 residues before the CDR3 does, leaving the germline J gene to fill in the end. The J gene is TRBJ1-5, the V gene TRBV30; possible D gene TRBD1, 6 bases. The CDR3 is 14 amino acids. Germline V gene data show CDR1 as GTSNPN and CDR2 as SVGIG (reference sequence). V was shortened by 4 bases and J by 3 bases, with 13 bases between the two germline ends. The CDR3 region is CAWTGAGVNQPQHF. Incomplete CDR3 DNA: TGTGCCTGGACTGGTGCAGGGGTCAATCAGCCC.

To note about this clone: The read comes to an end 3 residues before the CDR3 does, leaving the germline J gene to fill in the end. This sequence joins TRBV7-2 and TRBJ1-2, with D uncertain. This CDR3 is 11 amino acids long. Trimming stripped 1 base from V and 6 bases from J, with 3 bases between. Germline values: CDR1 SGHTA, CDR2 FQGNSA. CDR3 bases read: TGTGCCAGCAGCTTAGAGGATGGC. Translation gives CASSLEDG. In full, the CDR3 is CASSLEDGYTF.

This clone was picked up a small number of times. With the read ending 3 residues before the CDR3 end, the germline J gene is used to fill in that end. The V gene is TRBV19, the J gene TRBJ1-4, with TRBD1 as a possible D gene (6 bases). Germline V CDR1 and CDR2: LNHDA, SQIVND (reference sequence). The CDR3 contains 15 residues. V shed 4 bases and J shed 4 bases, with 13 bases lying between them. The CDR3 loop reads CASSNGQLNNEKLFF. CDR3 DNA (partial): TGTGCCAGTAGTAACGGACAGTTGAATAATGAAAAA.

This clone was seen a few times. The read stops 3 residues short of the end of the CDR3; the missing end is completed from the germline J gene. The chain joins TRBV6-2 or TRBV6-3 to TRBJ2-6; D not certain. V was shortened by 7 bases and J by 2 bases, with 15 bases between the two germline ends. Germline V lookup: CDR1 MNHEY, CDR2 SVGEGT. This CDR3 has 16 residues. The covered CDR3 bases are TGTGCCAGCACCTCTTTAGTGTCTCCTGGGGCCAACGTC. This sequence encodes CASTSLVSPGANV. The complete CDR3 reads CASTSLVSPGANVLTF.

This clone occurred a few times. The CDR3 goes on 3 residues after the read ends, and that part is filled in from the germline J gene. This chain uses TRBV2 with TRBJ2-3; D is undetermined. The V gene's germline CDR1 is SNHLY and CDR2 FYNNEI. V lost 7 bases and J lost 3, with 14 bases in between. CDR3 length: 14 residues. This CDR3 reads CASKDLPLTDTQYF. The covered CDR3 bases are TGTGCCAGCAAAGACTTGCCTTTAACAGATACG.

As concerns this clone: The observed sequence ends 3 residues before the CDR3 terminus, with the missing tail filled in from the germline J gene. The chain couples TRBV6-2 or TRBV6-3 to TRBJ2-3; 9 nucleotides match TRBD2. Germline lookup yields CDR1 MNHEY and CDR2 SVGEGT. The CDR3 is made up of 13 amino acids. The J segment lost 3 bases and the V segment lost 5 bases, leaving 0 bases of the junction unmatched. The sequenced part of the CDR3 DNA is TGTGCCAGCAGTCTAGCGGGAACAGATACG. Its translation: CASSLAGTDT. The entire CDR3 protein reads CASSLAGTDTQYF.

This clone turned up a few times. The sequenced fragment ends 3 residues before the CDR3 boundary, so the rest is inferred from the germline J gene. V is TRBV7-9 and J is TRBJ2-3; 11 positions agree with TRBD2. With 5 bases clipped from V and 2 bases from J, the junction kept 3 bases outside the gene matches. The length of the CDR3 is 15 residues. Germline lookup yields CDR1 SEHNR and CDR2 FQNEAQ (reference sequence). The CDR3 bases that were read are TGTGCCAGCAGCAGTAGCGGGGGGGTCACAGATACG. The encoded protein is CASSSSGGVTDT. The CDR3 reads in full as CASSSSGGVTDTQYF.

As for this clone: The sequenced fragment ends 3 residues before the CDR3 boundary, so the rest is inferred from the germline J gene. The J gene is TRBJ2-7, the V gene TRBV2; 7 bases are a match to TRBD1. The V gene end was trimmed by 1 base and the J gene end by 3 bases; junction bases not matched to a gene: 0. This CDR3 spans 13 amino acids. Germline values: CDR1 SNHLY, CDR2 FYNNEI. CDR3 DNA, as far as it was read: TGTGCCAGCAGTGAAGGGGACAGCTACGAG. This sequence encodes CASSEGDSYE. The entire CDR3 protein reads CASSEGDSYEQYF.

With respect to this clone: The CDR3 is cut off 3 residues early in the read; its end comes from the germline J gene. The V call is TRBV7-9, the J call TRBJ2-3, with no clear D. The CDR3 totals 15 residues. Germline CDR1 SEHNR, CDR2 FQNEAQ (reference sequence). Trimming took off 3 bases at V and 6 bases at J, with 16 bases between the two ends. CDR3 bases read: TGTGCCAGCAGCTTTCGAACAAGAATATTGGATACG. This gives the protein CASSFRTRILDT. In full, the CDR3 is CASSFRTRILDTQYF.

This clone was found a few times. Read coverage stops 3 residues before the CDR3 terminus; the germline J gene supplies the remainder. The chain has TRBV19 and TRBJ2-1, with 8 bases fitting TRBD2. V lost 4 bases and J lost 6; bases outside the gene matches: 11. The CDR3 totals 16 residues. CDR1 and CDR2 from the germline V gene are LNHDA and SQIVND (reference sequence). Incomplete CDR3 DNA: TGTGCCAGTAGTACCCGCCCAGCGGGAGTATCCAATGAG. This codes for CASSTRPAGVSNE. The full CDR3 sequence reads CASSTRPAGVSNEQFF. The whole variable domain, remainder taken from reference TRBV19 and TRBJ2-1, is DGGITQSPKYLFRKEGQNVTLSCEQNLNHDAMYWYRQDPGQGLRLIYYSQIVNDFQKGDIAEGYSVSREKKESFPLTVTSAQKNPTAFYLCASSTRPAGVSNEQFFGPGTRLTVL.

This clone was observed a few times. The read ends 3 residues before the CDR3 terminus; that terminus is restored from the germline J gene. This chain connects TRBV7-9 to TRBJ2-1; maybe TRBD1 (5 bases). The CDR3 contains 15 residues. The V end lost 3 bases, the J end lost 0 bases, and 9 bases lay between the germline ends. CDR1 is SEHNR and CDR2 is FQNEAQ in the germline V gene (reference sequence). The CDR3 here is CASSLGPSSYNEQFF. The DNA read from the CDR3 is TGTGCCAGCAGCTTGGGGCCAAGCTCCTACAATGAG.

This clone was seen ten or more times. CDR3 amino acids: CAWTTQGTWTGELFF. The sequenced CDR3 bases are TGTGCCTGGACAACACAGGGGACATGGACCGGGGAG. This chain links TRBV30 with TRBJ2-2; 7 bases are shared with TRBD1. Read coverage stops 3 residues before the CDR3 terminus; the germline J gene supplies the remainder. The germline gives CDR1 GTSNPN, CDR2 SVGIG (reference sequence). This CDR3 spans 15 amino acids. Unmatched junction bases numbered 10, after V lost 4 bases and J lost 5 bases.

As for this clone: The read stops 3 residues short of the end of the CDR3; the missing end is completed from the germline J gene. The rearrangement links TRBV20-1 to TRBJ1-5, with D possibly being TRBD1 (6 bases). V shed 7 bases and J shed 7 bases, with 17 bases lying between them. The germline CDR1 and CDR2 sequences are DFQATT and SNEGSKA (reference sequence). CDR3 size: 13 residues. Incomplete CDR3 DNA: TGCAGTGGGGGGCAAATGGAGGGACAGCCC. Its translation is CSGGQMEGQP. The complete CDR3 reads CSGGQMEGQPQHF.

This clone has just a few counts. The read ends 3 residues before the CDR3 terminus; that terminus is restored from the germline J gene. V is TRBV30 and J is TRBJ1-4, with TRBD1 as a possible D gene (5 bases). V lost 1 base to trimming and J lost 3 bases, with 18 bases between them. CDR3 length: 17 amino acids. Germline V lookup: CDR1 GTSNPN, CDR2 SVGIG (reference sequence). This chain's CDR3 is CAWSDRQSGRANEKLFF. The sequenced part of the CDR3 DNA is TGTGCCTGGAGTGACCGACAATCAGGGAGGGCTAATGAAAAA.